These 18 T cell receptor beta chains share one sample of origin, sequenced in a study of shared clonotypes between healthy human individuals. The table came from immunoSEQ multiplex PCR; TCRdb's copy has only in-frame clones and leaves some out. The sample has more than 2,000,000 clones, 85% to 95% seen once. The specimen was naive CD4+ T cells sorted from blood. The subset denotes: CD45RA+ positively selected. These receptor sequences come from a man between 18 and 29 years old in good health.

The genes are TRBV27 and TRBJ2-2; D unresolved. Germline assignment: CDR1 MNHEY and CDR2 SMNVEV (reference sequence). This CDR3 is 14 amino acids long. The V end was cut by 8 bases, the J end by 2 bases, with 12 bases between. The CDR3 DNA reads TGTGCCAGCCGTTGGACCGACAACACCGGGGAGCTGTTTTTT. This encodes CASRWTDNTGELFF.

V and J are TRBV6-6 and TRBJ1-2; 8 bases agree with TRBD1. CDR1 is MNHNY and CDR2 is SVGAGI in the germline V gene (reference sequence). The trim removed 6 bases at V and 1 base at J, leaving 4 bases unmatched. The CDR3 extends over 14 amino acids. The CDR3 DNA reads as TGTGCCAGCAGCCTCGGACAGGGTAACTATGGCTACACCTTC. Its protein product is CASSLGQGNYGYTF.

The chain carries TRBV5-1 and TRBJ1-5; TRBD1 is a possible D gene (5 bases). The V gene's germline CDR1 is SGHRS and CDR2 YFSETQ. The V end lost 4 bases, the J end lost 4 bases, and 15 bases lay between the germline ends. The CDR3 spans 15 residues. The CDR3 loop is CASSLFGAKNQPQHF. As DNA, the CDR3 is TGCGCCAGCAGCCTCTTCGGGGCTAAGAATCAGCCCCAGCATTTT.

Details on this clone: The same CDR3 is also encoded by other DNA sequences in this sample. The rearrangement joins TRBV30 to TRBJ2-7; 7 positions agree with TRBD1. CDR1 and CDR2 from the germline V gene are GTSNPN and SVGIG (reference sequence). The CDR3 has 13 residues. Trimming removed 0 bases from V and 7 bases from J; junction bases left unmatched: 6. This CDR3 reads CAWSVKGAGEQYF. DNA of the CDR3: TGTGCCTGGAGTGTGAAGGGGGCAGGTGAGCAGTACTTC.

The rearrangement uses TRBV10-3 and TRBJ2-3; TRBD1 aligns across 7 bases. The CDR3 extends over 16 amino acids. CDR1 and CDR2 from the germline V gene are ENHRY and SYGVKD. V lost 3 bases, J lost 0 bases, and 6 bases stayed unmatched. The CDR3 region is CAISDLQGPSTDTQYF. CDR3 DNA sequence: TGTGCCATCAGTGACCTACAGGGGCCTAGCACAGATACGCAGTATTTT.

The CDR3 is CASSLWTGSSGTEAFF. CDR3 bases: TGTGCCAGCAGTTTATGGACAGGGTCTTCGGGGACTGAAGCTTTCTTT. V and J are TRBV28 and TRBJ1-1, with 7 bases matching TRBD1. Germline V gives CDR1 MDHEN, CDR2 SYDVKM. V trimming: 0 bases; J trimming: 5 bases; junction bases outside the gene matches: 9. The CDR3 runs to 16 residues.

The chain has TRBV4-1 and TRBJ2-2; 7 nucleotides agree with TRBD2. There are 16 residues in the CDR3. V shed 4 bases, J shed 6 bases, and the junction held 11 bases outside the gene matches. Germline V gene sequence: CDR1 MGHRA, CDR2 YSYEKL. The CDR3: CASSPGLNPGAGELFF. The CDR3 DNA reads TGCGCCAGCAGCCCGGGACTAAATCCCGGGGCCGGGGAGCTGTTTTTT.

The J gene is TRBJ2-4, the V gene TRBV15; 7 bases are shared with TRBD2. The J segment lost 3 bases and the V segment lost 0 bases, leaving 8 bases of the junction unmatched. CDR3 size: 17 residues. Germline CDR1 and CDR2: LNHNV and YYDKDF (reference sequence). Here the CDR3 DNA reads TGTGCCACCAGCAGAGATGGGGAGGGGTGGGTCAAAAACATTCAGTACTTC. This sequence encodes CATSRDGEGWVKNIQYF.

The J gene is TRBJ1-6, the V gene TRBV30; weak D call: TRBD1 (5 bases). With 4 bases removed from V and 9 bases from J, the gap between germline ends came to 25 bases. The CDR3 runs 17 residues. In germline, CDR1 is GTSNPN, CDR2 SVGIG (reference sequence). The CDR3 bases are TGTGCCTGGACACCCTGGGAGGGGTCAACCGATAGTTCACCCCTCCACTTT. Its translation is CAWTPWEGSTDSSPLHF.

A word on this clone: Other nucleotide sequences from this sample produce the same CDR3. V gene TRBV6-1 combines with J gene TRBJ2-1; 9 nucleotides line up with TRBD2. Germline loops: CDR1 MNHNS, CDR2 SASEGT. The CDR3 length is 15 residues. Germline trimming cut 4 bases from V and 2 bases from J; bases unmatched to any gene: 3. The DNA of the CDR3 is TGTGCCAGCAGTGTTAGCGGGGGCCCCTACAATGAGCAGTTCTTC. Encoded protein: CASSVSGGPYNEQFF.

The chain couples TRBV10-3 to TRBJ2-2; D remains ambiguous. This CDR3 is built from 12 residues. CDR1 and CDR2 from the germline V gene are ENHRY and SYGVKD. V lost 6 bases and J lost 5, with 7 bases in between. The CDR3 loop is CAIRVSTGELFF. CDR3 bases: TGTGCCATCAGAGTTTCTACCGGGGAGCTGTTTTTT.

V gene TRBV29-1 combines with J gene TRBJ2-3; D may be TRBD1 or TRBD2 (6 bases each). The CDR3 is made up of 13 amino acids. Germline V CDR1 and CDR2: SQVTM, ANQGSEA. V was clipped by 4 bases and J by 2 bases, with 10 bases between them. The CDR3 DNA is TGCAGCGTTGTAGGGGGGTACACAGATACGCAGTATTTT. This sequence encodes CSVVGGYTDTQYF.

V gene TRBV12-5 combines with J gene TRBJ1-1; D ambiguous. This CDR3 region has 19 residues. Germline V gene sequence: CDR1 LGHNT, CDR2 FRNRAP. V gave up 2 bases and J gave up 0 bases, with 22 bases separating them. The CDR3 DNA reads as TGTGCTAGTGGTTTGCTTCCGGCGGGAGCTCACCATATGAACACTGAAGCTTTCTTT. Amino acid sequence: CASGLLPAGAHHMNTEAFF.

The chain uses TRBV10-1 and TRBJ2-1; 10 bases align to TRBD2. The CDR3 consists of 21 residues. CDR1 and CDR2 (germline): WNHNN, SYGVQD (reference sequence). V trimming: 0 bases; J trimming: 2 bases; junction bases outside the gene matches: 16. The CDR3 loop is CASSESRVTSGTSKTYNEQFF. In DNA, the CDR3 is TGCGCCAGCAGTGAGTCGAGGGTTACTAGCGGGACTTCTAAGACCTACAATGAGCAGTTCTTC.

As regards this clone: Other DNA sequences in this sample translate to the same CDR3. This chain uses TRBV7-9 with TRBJ2-7; D remains ambiguous. This CDR3 spans 12 amino acids. V was clipped by 2 bases and J by 4 bases, with 6 bases between them. CDR1 is SEHNR and CDR2 is FQNEAQ in the germline V gene (reference sequence). The CDR3 DNA reads TGTGCCAGCAGCTTACAAGTATACGAGCAGTACTTC. This encodes CASSLQVYEQYF.

This clone has a handful of counts. Additional DNA sequences in this sample encode the identical CDR3. CDR3 residues: CASRRGGGYTF. The CDR3 coding sequence is TGTGCCAGCCGTAGAGGGGGTGGCTACACCTTC. The rearrangement uses TRBV19 and TRBJ1-2, with D tentatively TRBD1 (6 bases). The CDR3 totals 11 residues. Trimming stripped 9 bases from V and 7 bases from J, with 12 bases between. Germline V gives CDR1 LNHDA, CDR2 SQIVND (reference sequence).

The chain uses TRBV7-2 and TRBJ2-5; 8 positions match TRBD2. J gave up 3 bases and V 4 bases, and 1 base lay outside the gene matches. CDR1 is SGHTA and CDR2 is FQGNSA in the germline V gene. CDR3 size: 13 residues. CDR3 coding DNA: TGTGCCAGCAGCTGGGGACTAGAAGAGACCCAGTACTTC. Protein sequence: CASSWGLEETQYF.

The chain uses TRBV11-2 and TRBJ2-5, with 7 bases matching TRBD1. Germline V gene sequence: CDR1 SGHAT, CDR2 FQNNGV. Trimming cost V 6 bases and J 2 bases; bases outside gene matches: 9. This CDR3 has 15 amino acids. The CDR3 protein is CASRRPGQIQETQYF. DNA for the CDR3: TGTGCCAGCAGGCGTCCGGGACAGATACAAGAGACCCAGTACTTC.